Below, one T cell receptor (beta chain) is given with its context. This record belongs to a study of T cell changes during pregnancy in multiple sclerosis. Germline assignment: CDR1 SGHAT and CDR2 FQNNGV. The CDR3 has 16 amino acids. V lost 3 bases, J lost 0 bases, and 12 bases lay in between. Measured with immunoSEQ multiplex PCR; TCRdb has only the in-frame clones, and not every one. In the table there are more than 45,000 clones, roughly 90% of which are singletons. This TCR was sampled from a female donor with multiple sclerosis, enrolled in a pregnancy study. The material sequenced was CD4+ T cells from peripheral blood mononuclear cells, taken after pregnancy. This chain uses TRBV11-2 with TRBJ2-1; possibly TRBD1 for D (6 bases). CDR3 DNA: TGTGCCAGCAGCTTCCTTTTGGACAGCTCCTACAATGAGCAGTTCTTC. Translation: CASSFLLDSSYNEQFF.